The clone carrying this T cell receptor (beta chain) was recorded a few times. Its specificity is not known. It was after roughly 11 days of culture that CD4+ T cells were isolated. Each participant was administered two doses of either the BNT162b2 or the mRNA-1273 vaccine. Half-medium changes using IL-2 medium occurred on days 3 and 7. This sample was taken from a study of vaccination effects on CD4 cells after COVID-19. In the study overall: The post-vaccine samples were taken, at the median, 72 days after the second dose. IL-2 at 10 IU/ml and peptides at about 10 ug/ml were added to cultured PBMC, fewer than 2.5 million per well.

Assay: immunoSEQ multiplex PCR; the TCRdb copy retains only in-frame clones and omits some. The data contain fewer than 35,000 clones, around 70% of them singletons. This TCR derives from a human donor who received a COVID-19 vaccine. The source material was CD4+ T cells from PBMCs cultured without peptide, sampled after COVID-19 vaccination.

CDR3 sequence: CAWRGQSSGYTF. CDR3 coding DNA: TGTGCCTGGAGGGGACAGTCCTCTGGCTACACCTTC. This chain links TRBV30 with TRBJ1-2; 7 bases are a match to TRBD1. CDR3 length equals 12 residues. Per germline, CDR1 GTSNPN and CDR2 SVGIG (reference sequence). J lost 7 bases, V lost 3 bases, and 5 bases had no gene match.